The next 10 T cell receptor beta chains were all read from a single sample in a study of cytomegalovirus exposure and HLA in healthy donors. Vbeta (60) and Jbeta (13) primers were used in the PCR. Produced via immunoSEQ multiplex PCR; TCRdb's table is partial and in-frame only. The sample has roughly 160,000 clones, approximately 85% seen once. Sequenced input: PBMCs. The receptors were sampled from a man younger than 35 in good health and CMV-seropositive.

This clone was observed a handful of times. This chain uses TRBV7-9 with TRBJ1-1; no firm D call. The CDR3 has 13 residues. Trimming took off 1 base at V and 8 bases at J, with 11 bases between the two ends. CDR1 is SEHNR and CDR2 is FQNEAQ in the germline V gene (reference sequence). CDR3 amino acids: CASSLVPTGEAFF. The CDR3 DNA is TGTGCCAGCAGCTTAGTTCCGACTGGGGAAGCTTTCTTT.

The chain uses TRBV29-1 and TRBJ1-1; D is perhaps TRBD1 (5 bases). V shed 2 bases and J shed 6 bases, with 13 bases lying between them. Germline V CDR1 and CDR2: SQVTM, ANQGSEA. CDR3 length: 13 residues. This CDR3 reads CSVETLGGPEAFF. The CDR3 coding sequence is TGCAGCGTTGAAACGCTCGGGGGTCCTGAAGCTTTCTTT.

The chain employs TRBV18 and TRBJ1-2, with no clear D. The germline CDR1 and CDR2 sequences are KGHSH and LQKENI. The CDR3 consists of 14 residues. V dropped 5 bases and J dropped 0 bases, with 10 bases sitting between them. The CDR3 protein is CASSDRSTNYGYTF. The CDR3 nucleotides read TGTGCCAGCTCAGATCGGAGCACTAACTATGGCTACACCTTC.

The chain employs TRBV27 and TRBJ2-7; 9 bases fit TRBD2. The CDR3 is made up of 15 amino acids. Germline values: CDR1 MNHEY, CDR2 SMNVEV (reference sequence). V dropped 2 bases and J dropped 2; count of bases not matched to a gene: 4. CDR3: CASSLSGGPTYEQYF. DNA for the CDR3: TGTGCCAGCAGTTTAAGCGGGGGGCCCACCTACGAGCAGTACTTC.

The chain couples TRBV5-5 to TRBJ1-2; 7 bases map to TRBD1. CDR3 length equals 13 residues. Per germline, CDR1 SGHKS and CDR2 YYEKEE (reference sequence). V gave up 3 bases and J gave up 2 bases; unmatched junction bases: 1. Here the CDR3 reads CASSSTGNYGYTF. The CDR3 bases are TGTGCCAGCAGCTCGACAGGGAACTATGGCTACACCTTC.

The V and J genes are TRBV7-9 and TRBJ2-5, with 8 nucleotides matching TRBD1. With V trimmed by 3 bases and J by 5 bases, 8 bases remained unmatched. The CDR3 has 15 residues. Germline CDR1 reads SEHNR; CDR2 reads FQNEAQ (reference sequence). CDR3 sequence (DNA): TGTGCCAGCAGCTTGAATCAGGGGGCGCAGGAGACCCAGTACTTC. Translation: CASSLNQGAQETQYF.

This clone was found once. The CDR3 loop is CASSLEAGDTDTQYF. For the CDR3, the DNA is TGTGCCAGCAGCTTAGAAGCGGGGGACACAGATACGCAGTATTTT. The chain recombines TRBV5-4 with TRBJ2-3, with 8 bases lining up with TRBD2. CDR1 and CDR2 from the germline V gene are SGHNT and YYREEE (reference sequence). CDR3 size: 15 residues. The V and J ends lost 2 bases and 2 bases, in that order; junction bases with no gene match: 4.

The V and J genes are TRBV5-8 and TRBJ2-2, with D perhaps TRBD1 (6 bases). The CDR3 length is 15 residues. V lost 4 bases and J lost 0, with 10 bases in between. Germline V lookup: CDR1 SGHTS, CDR2 YDEGEE. In DNA form, the CDR3 reads TGTGCCAGCAGCCATGGGACAACGAACACCGGGGAGCTGTTTTTT. Protein product: CASSHGTTNTGELFF.

The chain is built from TRBV12-5 and TRBJ2-1; TRBD1 aligns across 8 bases. CDR1 LGHNT and CDR2 FRNRAP come from the germline V gene. CDR3 length: 20 amino acids. V lost 5 bases to trimming and J lost 5 bases; unmatched junction nucleotides: 23. In DNA form, the CDR3 reads TGTGCTAGTGGTACCCGGACAGGGTTTAATCTTATCCCAACAAACAATGAGCAGTTCTTC. The encoded protein is CASGTRTGFNLIPTNNEQFF.

This clone was seen a single time. The chain has TRBV7-2 and TRBJ2-5; D remains ambiguous. Per germline, CDR1 SGHTA and CDR2 FQGNSA. The CDR3 has 12 amino acids. V lost 5 bases and J lost 5, with 9 bases in between. The CDR3 DNA sequence: TGTGCCAGCAGCCTTATGGGCGAGACCCAGTACTTC. It is translated as CASSLMGETQYF. Supplemented by reference TRBV7-2 and TRBJ2-5, the full variable domain reads GAGVSQSPSNKVTEKGKDVELRCDPISGHTALYWYRQSLGQGLEFLIYFQGNSAPDKSGLPSDRFSAERTGGSVSTLTIQRTQQEDSAVYLCASSLMGETQYFGPGTRLLVL.